Listed below are T cell receptor beta chains from one sample, sequenced in a study of T-cell memory formation after mild COVID-19. MiXCR, run by TCRdb on the 5' RACE reads, gives a single entry per CDR3 protein. The sample consists of hundreds of thousands of distinct CDR3 sequences, 15% to 20% of them appearing once. Sequencing was performed on PBMCs or a T cell subset sorted from them (not recorded which). The receptors derive from a man aged 18 to 35 who had mild COVID-19 (a few samples of this study predate the infection). Cell type and time point are not known. CDR3s include the opening cysteine and the closing phenylalanine or tryptophan. Each record gives: D gene, clone size, J gene, V gene, CDR3 DNA, CDR3 protein. D genes are given only for firm matches. A clone size is listed for some rows: how often the clone was seen (once, few, many), or a class if it is expanded.

-,-,TRBJ2-1,TRBV7-2,TGTGCCAGCAGCTTAGCGCGGGGCTATGAGCAGTTCTTC,CASSLARGYEQFF
-,few,TRBJ1-5,TRBV2,TGTGCCAGCACTAGAGGACAGAATAGCAATCAGCCCCAGCATTTT,CASTRGQNSNQPQHF
-,-,TRBJ2-5,TRBV6-5,TGTGCCAGCAGTTCCAACGGCGAGACCCAGTACTTC,CASSSNGETQYF
TRBD2,-,TRBJ2-3,TRBV29-1,TGCAGCGTCCAAACCGGACTAGCGGGGGGGCCAGATACGCAGTATTTT,CSVQTGLAGGPDTQYF
-,-,TRBJ1-5,TRBV7-2,TGTGCCCGGAGGACTTCGGGGCCCCATAGCAATCAGCCCCAGCATTTT,CARRTSGPHSNQPQHF
TRBD1,-,TRBJ1-5,TRBV4-3,TGCGCCAGCAGCCAGGCTACAGGGGGCAATCAGCCCCAGCATTTT,CASSQATGGNQPQHF
-,-,TRBJ2-3,TRBV5-1,TGCGCCAGCAGCTTGGGGGGGACCCCCGGGGAAGATACGCAGTATTTT,CASSLGGTPGEDTQYF
-,-,TRBJ1-3,TRBV10-3,TGTGCCAGCAAAAACCGGGACACCGGCTTCTCTGGAAACACCATATATTTT,CASKNRDTGFSGNTIYF
-,-,TRBJ2-1,TRBV7-9,TGTGCCAGCAGCTTGGACGGAGACAATGAGCAGTTCTTC,CASSLDGDNEQFF
-,once,TRBJ2-2,TRBV19,TGTGCCAGTAGTATTTCAGGGATGGCCGGGGAGCTGTTTTTT,CASSISGMAGELFF